In this sample, the clone carrying this TCR beta chain turned up a few times. This sample was included in a study of blood T cells in healthy people across ages. Through a sample-barcoded 5' primer and a J-beta primer mix, a second PCR was run for roughly 6 to 12 cycles. One entry per CDR3 protein results from TCRdb running MiXCR on the 5' RACE reads. Found here are 1.5 million to 2 million distinct CDR3 sequences, 28% of them singletons; the top ten hold less than 9.5%. The junction had 9 bases not matched to a gene; V was cut back by 5 bases and J by 7 bases. Germline values: CDR1 WNHNN, CDR2 SYGVQD (reference sequence). This CDR3 region has 14 residues.

The specimen sequenced was blood. This chain connects TRBV10-1 to TRBJ2-7; 9 bases map to TRBD2. The TCR sequence derives from a woman aged 25 to 39 in good health. The chain's CDR3 is CASSRASGASEQYF. CDR3 nucleotides: TGCGCCAGCAGTCGGGCTAGCGGGGCGTCTGAGCAGTACTTC.